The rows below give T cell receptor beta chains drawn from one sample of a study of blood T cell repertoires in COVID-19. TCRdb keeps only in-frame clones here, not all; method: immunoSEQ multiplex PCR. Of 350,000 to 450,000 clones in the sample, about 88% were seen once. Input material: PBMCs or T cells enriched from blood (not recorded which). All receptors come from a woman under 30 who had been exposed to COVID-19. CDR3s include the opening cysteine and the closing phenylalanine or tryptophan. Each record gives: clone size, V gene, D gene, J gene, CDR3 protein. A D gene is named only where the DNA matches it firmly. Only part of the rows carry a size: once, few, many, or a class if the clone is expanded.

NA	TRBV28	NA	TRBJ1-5	CASSLPRQTNQPQHF
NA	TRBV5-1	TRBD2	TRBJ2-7	CASSLASGVLNSYEQYF
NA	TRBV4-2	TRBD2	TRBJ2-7	CASSRDITSGSYEQYF
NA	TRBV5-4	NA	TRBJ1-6	CASSLEGGNSPLHF
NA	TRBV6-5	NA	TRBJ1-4	CASSPLGTYEKLFF
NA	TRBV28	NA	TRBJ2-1	CASSGASDSSYNEQFF
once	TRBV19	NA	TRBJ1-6	CASSMGRARANNSPLHF
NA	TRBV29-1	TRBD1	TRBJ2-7	CSVRTGTADYEQYF
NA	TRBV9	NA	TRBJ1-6	CASSGDRNSPLHF
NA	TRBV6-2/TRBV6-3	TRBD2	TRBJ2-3	CASSYPIAGGHPTDTDTQYF
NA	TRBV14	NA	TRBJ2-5	CASSLSYQETQYF
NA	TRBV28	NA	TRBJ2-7	CASSPISQGHEQYF
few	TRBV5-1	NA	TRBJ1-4	CASSLVPGSNEKLFF
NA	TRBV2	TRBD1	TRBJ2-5	CASSETGDLSETQYF
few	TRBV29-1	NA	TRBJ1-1	CSVEGNTEAFF
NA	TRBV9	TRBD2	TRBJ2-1	CASSALAAGNYNEQFF
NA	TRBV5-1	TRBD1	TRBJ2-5	CASSSGTVQETQYF
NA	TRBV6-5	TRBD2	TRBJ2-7	CASSYLKAGAGYEQYF
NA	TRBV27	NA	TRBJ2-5	CASTQAGEETQYF
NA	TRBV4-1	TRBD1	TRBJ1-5	CASPQGARQPQHF
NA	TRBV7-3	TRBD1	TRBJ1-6	CASSATGAGNSPLHF
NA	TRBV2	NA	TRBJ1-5	CASSGLGGTDQPQHF
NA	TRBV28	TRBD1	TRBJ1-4	CASSPGQESEKLFF
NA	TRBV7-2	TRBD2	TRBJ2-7	CASSPSSGVSSYEQYF
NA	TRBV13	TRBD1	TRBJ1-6	CASSQDRGGSPLHF
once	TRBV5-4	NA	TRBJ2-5	CASSGGGEETQYF
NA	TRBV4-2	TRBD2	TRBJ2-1	CASSQDNAAGEGNEQFF